This TCR beta chain comes out of a study of technical replicates of blood from a handful of donors. Trimming took 4 bases from V and 2 from J; bases not matched to a gene: 8. Germline CDR1 reads MNHNY; CDR2 reads SVGAGI (reference sequence). The CDR3 spans 16 residues. TCRdb's table, derived via immunoSEQ multiplex PCR, lists solely in-frame clones and lacks some. The sample lists almost 65,000 clones, about 86% occurring once. This chain connects TRBV6-6 to TRBJ2-5; 9 bases are shared with TRBD2. The TCR sequence derives from a human donor in good health. Some clones in this sample may be carry-over from other donors' samples. Sequencing used PBMCs. CDR3 in DNA: TGTGCCAGCAGTTTCCAGTCGACTAGCGGACAAGAGACCCAGTACTTC. This translates into CASSFQSTSGQETQYF.